These 15 T cell receptor beta chains originate from one sample sequenced in a study of control samples from healthy donors and cancer patients. Clones were read by immunoSEQ multiplex PCR, and TCRdb kept only the in-frame ones, dropping some. The sample lists around 200,000 clones, about 93% occurring once. What was sequenced was blood. The source is a man aged 18 to 29 in good health.

This chain joins TRBV30 and TRBJ1-4, with TRBD1 matching over 8 bases. CDR3 length: 13 residues. Trimming cost V 7 bases and J 5 bases; bases outside gene matches: 6. Germline V CDR1 and CDR2: GTSNPN, SVGIG (reference sequence). DNA of the CDR3: TGTGCCTTGACAGGGGCTGGAAATGAAAAACTGTTTTTT. Its protein product is CALTGAGNEKLFF.

The CDR3 DNA reads TGTGCCAGCAGCAATAGGGCGACTAAACTGAACACTGAAGCTTTCTTT. Its translation is CASSNRATKLNTEAFF. This sequence joins TRBV21-1 and TRBJ1-1. TRBV21-1 is a recognized pseudogene. The CDR3 contains 16 residues.

CDR3 DNA: TGTGCCAGCAGATCCTTAGCGGGCGAGCAGTTCTTC. Translating it yields CASRSLAGEQFF. The chain carries TRBV27 and TRBJ2-1, with TRBD2 matching over 7 bases. The ends lost 6 bases at V and 10 bases at J; junction bases unmatched: 6. The CDR3 extends over 12 amino acids. The germline V gene encodes CDR1 MNHEY and CDR2 SMNVEV (reference sequence).

The V and J genes are TRBV19 and TRBJ2-2; 9 bases line up with TRBD1. Germline-derived CDR1 and CDR2 are LNHDA and SQIVND (reference sequence). V lost 6 bases and J lost 5; bases outside the gene matches: 1. The length of the CDR3 is 13 residues. In DNA form, the CDR3 reads TGTGCCAGTAGCGACAGGGGGACCGGGGAGCTGTTTTTT. Translating it yields CASSDRGTGELFF.

CDR3 in DNA: TGTGCCAGCAGTTTCTCCGACAACTATGGCTACACCTTC. Encoded protein: CASSFSDNYGYTF. V is TRBV27 and J is TRBJ1-2; D call uncertain. Trimming took off 3 bases at V and 2 bases at J, with 7 bases between the two ends. Germline V gives CDR1 MNHEY, CDR2 SMNVEV (reference sequence). This CDR3 is 13 amino acids long.

V usage is TRBV7-2 and J usage is TRBJ2-3; TRBD2 matches 10 bases. With V trimmed by 5 bases and J by 1 base, 6 bases remained unmatched. The CDR3 consists of 16 residues. Germline lookup yields CDR1 SGHTA and CDR2 FQGNSA. The CDR3 sequence: CASSQNLAGGTDTQYF. CDR3 DNA: TGTGCCAGCAGCCAAAATCTAGCGGGGGGCACAGATACGCAGTATTTT.

The chain joins TRBV29-1 to TRBJ2-3, with D tentatively TRBD2 (5 bases). Trimming pared 6 bases from V and 1 base from J, leaving 14 bases between. The CDR3 spans 14 residues. Germline CDR1 is SQVTM and CDR2 is ANQGSEA. The CDR3 DNA is TGCAGCGTCCGGGGTCGGTTCGGCACAGATACGCAGTATTTT. Translated: CSVRGRFGTDTQYF.

V usage is TRBV24-1 and J usage is TRBJ1-5; possibly TRBD1 for D (5 bases). V was clipped by 6 bases and J by 2 bases, with 13 bases between them. Germline V gene sequence: CDR1 KGHDR, CDR2 SFDVKD. The CDR3 loop spans 15 amino acids. The CDR3 loop reads CATSKRGFGNQPQHF. The CDR3 region has the DNA TGTGCCACCAGTAAAAGGGGTTTCGGCAATCAGCCCCAGCATTTT.

The chain carries TRBV5-4 and TRBJ1-4; TRBD1 aligns across 8 bases. Germline V lookup: CDR1 SGHNT, CDR2 YYREEE (reference sequence). The CDR3 is 15 amino acids. V lost 0 bases, J lost 5 bases, and 3 bases stayed unmatched. CDR3 nucleotides: TGTGCCAGCAGCTTGGAGACAGGGGAAAATGAAAAACTGTTTTTT. Protein: CASSLETGENEKLFF.

J is TRBJ1-4 and V is TRBV9; D is perhaps TRBD1 (5 bases). V was clipped by 0 bases and J by 5 bases, with 11 bases between them. Germline CDR1 reads SGDLS; CDR2 reads YYNGEE. The CDR3 has 15 amino acids. The CDR3 sequence: CASSVGGGGNEKLFF. The CDR3 nucleotides are TGTGCCAGCAGCGTAGGCGGGGGGGGAAATGAAAAACTGTTTTTT.

This sequence joins TRBV5-8 and TRBJ2-5; 14 positions match TRBD2. The CDR3 is made up of 17 amino acids. Germline-derived CDR1 and CDR2 are SGHTS and YDEGEE. The V segment lost 5 bases and the J segment 5 bases; nucleotides outside the gene matches: 11. The CDR3 DNA follows: TGTGCCAGCAGTCTCGGGACTAGCGGGGGAGGCCGTGAGACCCAGTACTTC. This sequence encodes CASSLGTSGGGRETQYF. The full variable domain, in which reference TRBV5-8 and TRBJ2-5 provide the parts outside the CDR3, is EAGVTQSPTHLIKTRGQQATLRCSPISGHTSVYWYQQALGLGLQFLLWYDEGEERNRGNFPPRFSGRQFPNYSSELNVNALELEDSALYLCASSLGTSGGGRETQYFGPGTRLLVL.

The V gene is TRBV28, the J gene TRBJ1-1, with no clear D. V lost 8 bases and J 1 base, leaving 11 bases between the germline ends. Looked up from germline, CDR1 is MDHEN and CDR2 is SYDVKM. The CDR3 covers 13 residues. This CDR3 is CASSRTGNTEAFF. The CDR3 DNA reads TGTGCCAGCTCCCGAACGGGGAACACTGAAGCTTTCTTT.

This chain connects TRBV9 to TRBJ1-2, with 9 bases aligning to TRBD1. The junction had 11 bases not matched to a gene; V was cut back by 4 bases and J by 4 bases. Germline CDR1 is SGDLS and CDR2 is YYNGEE. The CDR3 is 16 residues long. DNA of the CDR3: TGTGCCAGCAGCCCCTCGGAACAGGGGGCTGCCTATGGCTACACCTTC. It translates to CASSPSEQGAAYGYTF.

The chain's CDR3 is CASSSRRTGYGYTF. The CDR3 DNA reads as TGTGCCAGCAGCTCACGGAGGACAGGGTATGGCTACACCTTC. The chain is built from TRBV3-1 (or the pseudogene TRBV3-2) and TRBJ1-2; 8 bases match TRBD1. CDR1 and CDR2 (germline): LGHDT, YNNKEL (reference sequence). This CDR3 contains 14 residues. With 5 bases clipped from V and 5 bases from J, the junction kept 7 bases outside the gene matches.

The chain links TRBV3-1 (or the pseudogene TRBV3-2) to TRBJ2-1, with 11 bases identical to TRBD2. Germline lookup yields CDR1 LGHDT and CDR2 YNNKEL (reference sequence). V was pared by 1 base and J by 6 bases, with 5 bases of the junction left unmatched. This CDR3 region has 16 residues. The CDR3 region is CASSQVRLAGRNEQFF. The CDR3 DNA follows: TGTGCCAGCAGCCAAGTTCGACTAGCGGGGCGCAATGAGCAGTTCTTC.